This TCR beta chain was recorded in a study of blood T cell repertoires in COVID-19. Study background: Samples came from the United States, Italy and Spain, spanning acute and convalescent COVID-19.

Per the original data handling: Nucleated cell number was recorded as an estimate derived from reference gene primer amplification. Using immunoSEQ multiplex PCR, the repertoire was profiled, and TCRdb retains in-frame clones only, with some absent. V and J calls and clone size are given by that table; D and trimming were obtained from the DNA. There are more than 80,000 clones in the sample; over 80% occur only once, and 31% lies in the top ten. The origin of this receptor is a woman of 80 years or more with active or convalescent COVID-19. Sequencing was done on a sample of peripheral blood.

The CDR3 is CASSLLRTSGTYNEQFF. CDR3 coding DNA: TGTGCCAGCAGTTTACTACGGACTAGCGGGACCTACAATGAGCAGTTCTTC. The genes are TRBV27 and TRBJ2-1; 12 positions agree with TRBD2. V shed 2 bases, J shed 2 bases, and the junction held 4 bases outside the gene matches. CDR1 MNHEY and CDR2 SMNVEV come from the germline V gene (reference sequence). This CDR3 comprises 17 residues.